This T cell receptor (beta chain) was recorded in a study of cytomegalovirus exposure and HLA in healthy donors. The study's findings and limits: Fewer than 200 TCR beta chains were listed as cytomegalovirus-associated. Through in vitro validation, three CMV-associated chains were shown to be specific for CMV antigens. It was reportedly the case that the classifier diagnosed cytomegalovirus status with high specificity and sensitivity.

CDR1 and CDR2 from the germline V gene are MNHNY and SVGAGI (reference sequence). V lost 4 bases and J 3 bases, leaving 13 bases between the germline ends. The CDR3 has 14 residues. Assay: immunoSEQ multiplex PCR; the TCRdb copy retains only in-frame clones and omits some. The repertoire consists of some 150,000 clones, with roughly 90% occurring once and the leading ten covering 0.69%. As concerns this clone: Its cognate antigen is unknown.

The V gene is TRBV6-6, the J gene TRBJ2-7; perhaps TRBD1 as D (6 bases). The TCR comes from a man aged 18 to 30 in good health and CMV-seronegative. Sequences were obtained from PBMCs. This chain's CDR3 is CASSLDRPGYEQYV. The CDR3 region has the DNA TGTGCCAGCAGTTTAGACAGGCCAGGCTACGAGCAGTACGTC.